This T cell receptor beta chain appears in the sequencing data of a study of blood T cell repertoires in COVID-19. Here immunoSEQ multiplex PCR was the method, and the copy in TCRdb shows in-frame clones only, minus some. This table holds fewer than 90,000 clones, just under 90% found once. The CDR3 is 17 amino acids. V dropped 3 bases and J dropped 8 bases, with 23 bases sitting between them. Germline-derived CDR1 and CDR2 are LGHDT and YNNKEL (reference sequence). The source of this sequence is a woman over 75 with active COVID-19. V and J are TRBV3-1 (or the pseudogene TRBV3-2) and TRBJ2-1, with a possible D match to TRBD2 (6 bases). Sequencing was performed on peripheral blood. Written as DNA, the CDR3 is TGTGCCAGCAGCCACTCTCTGGGCGGGCTAGCGCGGGATGAGCAGTTCTTC. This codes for CASSHSLGGLARDEQFF.